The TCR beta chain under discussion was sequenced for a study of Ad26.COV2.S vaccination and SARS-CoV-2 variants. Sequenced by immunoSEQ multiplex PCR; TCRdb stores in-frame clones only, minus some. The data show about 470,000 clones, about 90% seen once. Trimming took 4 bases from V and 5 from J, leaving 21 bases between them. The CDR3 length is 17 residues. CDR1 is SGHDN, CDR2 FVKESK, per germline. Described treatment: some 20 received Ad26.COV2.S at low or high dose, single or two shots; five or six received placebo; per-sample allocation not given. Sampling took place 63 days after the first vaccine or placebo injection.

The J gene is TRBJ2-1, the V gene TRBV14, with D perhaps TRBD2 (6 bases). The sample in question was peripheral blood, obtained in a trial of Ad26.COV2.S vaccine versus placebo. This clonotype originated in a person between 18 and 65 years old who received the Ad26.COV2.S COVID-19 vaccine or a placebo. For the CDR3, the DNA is TGTGCCAGCAGCCCCTCCTTTGGGGGAGGTTTAAACAATGAGCAGTTCTTC. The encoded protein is CASSPSFGGGLNNEQFF.